One and the same sample provided the 29 T cell receptor beta chains below, sequenced in a study of cytomegalovirus exposure and HLA in healthy donors (dated by TCRdb to 2015 to 2018). The library was generated by the immunoSEQ multiplex PCR assay. A mixture of 60 forward primers for TCR Vbeta segments and 13 reverse primers for TCR Jbeta segments was used in the multiplex PCR. TCRdb holds this immuneACCESS table with in-frame rearrangements only. Some clones are missing; in checked studies, unresolved V genes explain under half, and the rest has no known cause. In this sample the table shows 99,000 or so clones, around 75% of which occur a single time. 2% to 2.5% of the sample rests with the top ten. Material for sequencing was PBMCs. The receptors were sampled from a man aged 25-45 years in good health and CMV-seronegative.

The chain has TRBV5-1 and TRBJ2-3; D uncertain. Per the germline V gene, CDR1 is SGHRS and CDR2 is YFSETQ. The CDR3 loop spans 13 amino acids. V was pared by 0 bases and J by 6 bases, with 8 bases between. The CDR3 DNA follows: TGCGCCAGCAGCTTGGGGCCCGGGGATACGCAGTATTTT. This encodes CASSLGPGDTQYF.

This clone was seen only once. The V and J genes are TRBV28 and TRBJ2-3, with TRBD2 matching over 9 bases. Trimming removed 6 bases from V and 4 bases from J; junction bases left unmatched: 11. The germline CDR1 and CDR2 sequences are MDHEN and SYDVKM. The CDR3 totals 16 residues. CDR3 nucleotides: TGTGCCAGCAGCCCTCATAGCGGGGGCAGGGCAGATACGCAGTATTTT. This gives the protein CASSPHSGGRADTQYF.

The rearrangement links TRBV5-1 to TRBJ2-7; 8 bases map to TRBD1. V lost 4 bases, J lost 8 bases, and 14 bases stayed unmatched. Germline-derived CDR1 and CDR2 are SGHRS and YFSETQ. The CDR3 runs 15 residues. In DNA, the CDR3 is TGCGCCAGCAGCGAAGCAGGGGGCGCGGTAATGAAGCAGTACTTC. As protein: CASSEAGGAVMKQYF.

The V gene is TRBV5-1, the J gene TRBJ2-5, with D perhaps TRBD1 (6 bases). The DNA matches TRBJ2-7 better at its end, which makes the J call doubtful. The CDR3 runs 14 residues. CDR1 and CDR2 (germline): SGHRS, YFSETQ. CDR3 residues: CASRTGPESYEQYF. The CDR3 DNA is TGCGCCAGCAGGACAGGTCCCGAGTCCTACGAGCAGTACTTC.

The genes are TRBV7-6 and TRBJ1-4, with D tentatively TRBD1 (6 bases). Germline V lookup: CDR1 SGHVS, CDR2 FNYEAQ. Trimming left V 5 bases short and J 10 bases short, with 20 bases between. The CDR3 extends over 15 amino acids. The CDR3 loop is CASSAVRGAESKLFF. In nucleotides, the CDR3 is TGTGCCAGCAGCGCCGTTCGGGGGGCCGAGTCAAAACTGTTTTTT.

The chain recombines TRBV9 with TRBJ1-4; a possible D gene is TRBD1 (5 bases). Germline V gives CDR1 SGDLS, CDR2 YYNGEE. V was shortened by 4 bases and J by 2 bases, with 18 bases between the two germline ends. The CDR3 totals 17 residues. The CDR3 is CASSTGGTSGTNEKLFF. CDR3 coding DNA: TGTGCCAGCAGCACCGGGGGGACCTCGGGGACTAATGAAAAACTGTTTTTT.

This clone came up a few times. The DNA of the CDR3 is TGCGCCAGCAGCTTGGACCTAATTCAGGGGGCCACTGAAGCTTTCTTT. Translation gives CASSLDLIQGATEAFF. The V gene is TRBV5-1, the J gene TRBJ1-1; TRBD1 agrees at 8 bases. J lost 4 bases, V lost 0 bases, and 8 bases had no gene match. This CDR3 is built from 16 residues. Germline CDR1 and CDR2: SGHRS and YFSETQ.

The J gene is TRBJ2-7, the V gene TRBV28, with 8 bases lining up with TRBD2. From germline, CDR1 is MDHEN and CDR2 SYDVKM. The CDR3 consists of 14 residues. The V and J ends lost 5 bases and 5 bases, in that order; junction bases with no gene match: 8. This CDR3 is CASSAHRGGNEQYF. The DNA of the CDR3 is TGTGCCAGCAGTGCTCACCGGGGGGGGAACGAGCAGTACTTC.

The chain carries TRBV27 and TRBJ2-7; 7 positions match TRBD1. The germline V gene encodes CDR1 MNHEY and CDR2 SMNVEV (reference sequence). The junction had 1 base not matched to a gene; V was cut back by 4 bases and J by 1 base. CDR3 length: 13 amino acids. The CDR3 coding sequence is TGTGCCAGCAGTTGGGACAGTTCCTACGAGCAGTACTTC. Its protein product is CASSWDSSYEQYF.

This chain links TRBV5-1 with TRBJ2-3; TRBD2 matches 7 bases. This CDR3 comprises 16 residues. CDR1 and CDR2 from the germline V gene are SGHRS and YFSETQ. Trimming took 4 bases from V and 6 from J; bases not matched to a gene: 14. CDR3 sequence (DNA): TGCGCCAGCAGCCCTGCTGGGGGAGGGTTTTCGGATACGCAGTATTTT. It encodes CASSPAGGGFSDTQYF.

The chain couples TRBV28 to TRBJ2-6; tentative D call: TRBD1 (5 bases). Germline CDR1 is MDHEN and CDR2 is SYDVKM. Trimming cost V 6 bases and J 2 bases, with 8 bases left between them. This CDR3 has 14 residues. CDR3 in DNA: TGTGCCAGCAGAGGGGCAGCTGGGGCCAACGTCCTGACTTTC. Translated, it gives CASRGAAGANVLTF.

This clone was recorded once. The chain has TRBV6-1 and TRBJ1-1; the D is unclear. Germline CDR1 MNHNS, CDR2 SASEGT. Trimming shortened V by 7 bases and J by 7 bases, and 19 bases separated the two germline ends. This CDR3 has 14 residues. CDR3 loop: CASTADPGGREAFF. CDR3 in DNA: TGTGCCAGCACAGCAGATCCGGGAGGCCGTGAAGCTTTCTTT.

This clone was seen a few times. V gene TRBV6-6 combines with J gene TRBJ2-7, with D unresolved. Germline CDR1 is MNHNY and CDR2 is SVGAGI (reference sequence). The CDR3 runs 14 residues. The V end lost 0 bases, the J end lost 0 bases, and 6 bases lay between the germline ends. CDR3 sequence (DNA): TGTGCCAGCAGTTACTCCGCAGTCTCCTACGAGCAGTACTTC. Translated: CASSYSAVSYEQYF.

This clone showed up just once. The rearrangement uses TRBV11-1 and TRBJ1-1, with D possibly matching TRBD1 (6 bases). V was pared by 5 bases and J by 5 bases, with 9 bases between. The length of the CDR3 is 12 residues. Germline loops: CDR1 SGHAT, CDR2 FQDESV (reference sequence). The CDR3 DNA reads TGTGCCAGCAGCATCAGGGGTACTGAAGCTTTCTTT. Amino acids: CASSIRGTEAFF.

This rearrangement joins TRBV27 to TRBJ2-5, with D uncertain. The CDR3 is 14 amino acids. Germline-derived CDR1 and CDR2 are MNHEY and SMNVEV (reference sequence). The V and J ends lost 3 bases and 3 bases respectively, with 11 bases between them. The CDR3 nucleotides are TGTGCCAGCAGTTTCGGGTTCCAGAAAGAGACCCAGTACTTC. Its translation: CASSFGFQKETQYF.

A remark on this clone: Additional DNA sequences in this sample encode the identical CDR3. J is TRBJ2-1 and V is TRBV9; no definite D call. Trimming cost V 0 bases and J 6 bases, with 7 bases left between them. The CDR3 length is 13 residues. In germline, CDR1 is SGDLS, CDR2 YYNGEE. CDR3 residues: CASSVGPSNEQFF. The DNA for the CDR3 is TGTGCCAGCAGCGTAGGGCCTAGCAATGAGCAGTTCTTC.

The chain joins TRBV6-6 to TRBJ1-4; weak D call: TRBD1 (5 bases). V was trimmed by 5 bases and J by 6 bases, leaving 16 bases between them. The germline V gene has CDR1 MNHNY and CDR2 SVGAGI (reference sequence). The CDR3 is 15 residues long. CDR3 residues: CASSPSGGRYEKLFF. CDR3 DNA: TGTGCCAGCAGTCCTTCCGGGGGGAGATATGAAAAACTGTTTTTT.

The chain employs TRBV4-2 and TRBJ2-5; 14 bases are shared with TRBD2. The CDR3 is 17 residues long. Germline V CDR1 and CDR2: LGHNA, YNFKEQ. V lost 0 bases and J lost 1; bases outside the gene matches: 1. The CDR3 DNA is TGTGCCAGCAGCCAAGATGGACTAGCGGGAGGCCAAGAGACCCAGTACTTC. The encoded protein is CASSQDGLAGGQETQYF.

This clone is a singleton in its sample. This chain uses TRBV9 with TRBJ1-1; TRBD1 aligns across 7 bases. This CDR3 comprises 15 residues. Germline lookup yields CDR1 SGDLS and CDR2 YYNGEE. Unmatched junction bases numbered 7, after V lost 3 bases and J lost 2 bases. In DNA form, the CDR3 reads TGTGCCAGCAGCGCCGCGGGACAGCCCAACACTGAAGCTTTCTTT. Amino acid sequence: CASSAAGQPNTEAFF.

The chain couples TRBV7-7 to TRBJ2-5; 16 bases fit TRBD2. V trimming: 4 bases; J trimming: 4 bases; junction bases outside the gene matches: 3. The CDR3 contains 16 residues. CDR1 and CDR2 (germline): SSHAT, FNYEAQ (reference sequence). The CDR3 DNA reads TGTGCCAGCAGCTCGGGACTAGCGGGAGGGCGAGAGACCCAGTACTTC. Translation gives CASSSGLAGGRETQYF.

This clone was counted a few times. This chain uses TRBV5-1 with TRBJ1-3; D gene ambiguous. CDR1 and CDR2 (germline): SGHRS, YFSETQ. This CDR3 has 14 amino acids. Trimming stripped 0 bases from V and 2 bases from J, with 6 bases between. DNA of the CDR3: TGCGCCAGCAGCTTGGGACTTACTGGAAACACCATATATTTT. It is translated as CASSLGLTGNTIYF.

The chain joins TRBV5-6 to TRBJ2-7; D possibly corresponds to TRBD1 (6 bases). The CDR3 covers 14 residues. Germline CDR1 is SGHDT and CDR2 is YYEEEE. The V end was cut by 1 base, the J end by 2 bases, with 10 bases between. CDR3 loop: CASSLRDIPYEQYF. The CDR3, as DNA: TGTGCCAGCAGCTTGAGGGACATACCCTACGAGCAGTACTTC. Using reference TRBV5-6 and TRBJ2-7 for the parts outside the CDR3, the full variable domain is DAGVTQSPTHLIKTRGQQVTLRCSPKSGHDTVSWYQQALGQGPQFIFQYYEEEERQRGNFPDRFSGHQFPNYSSELNVNALLLGDSALYLCASSLRDIPYEQYFGPGTRLTVT.

The chain combines TRBV5-1 with TRBJ1-4, with D possibly matching TRBD1 (5 bases). Germline CDR1 SGHRS, CDR2 YFSETQ. This CDR3 is built from 14 residues. V was cut by 4 bases and J by 7 bases, with 14 bases left in between. The CDR3 DNA is TGCGCCAGCAGCGATGGGGGAGCGGGTGAAAAACTGTTTTTT. This encodes CASSDGGAGEKLFF.

V and J are TRBV28 and TRBJ1-2; the D gene is possibly TRBD1 (6 bases). The V end lost 6 bases, the J end lost 2 bases, and 13 bases lay between the germline ends. This CDR3 is 14 amino acids long. Per the germline V gene, CDR1 is MDHEN and CDR2 is SYDVKM. The DNA for the CDR3 is TGTGCCAGCAGCACCTTTGACAGGAACTATGGCTACACCTTC. Its translation is CASSTFDRNYGYTF.

The rearrangement joins TRBV30 to TRBJ2-5; 8 nucleotides match TRBD1. The CDR3 has 15 residues. V lost 4 bases, J lost 4 bases, and 11 bases stayed unmatched. The germline CDR1 and CDR2 sequences are GTSNPN and SVGIG (reference sequence). The CDR3 is CAWNPGQVKGETQYF. CDR3 nucleotides: TGTGCCTGGAACCCGGGACAGGTGAAAGGAGAGACCCAGTACTTC.

The table lists this clone with a few counts. The V and J genes are TRBV5-6 and TRBJ2-1; no firm D call. Germline loops: CDR1 SGHDT, CDR2 YYEEEE. V lost 3 bases and J 6 bases, leaving 4 bases between the germline ends. This CDR3 spans 11 amino acids. The CDR3 region is CASSSFNEQFF. The CDR3 coding sequence is TGTGCCAGCAGCTCATTCAATGAGCAGTTCTTC.

This clone turned up a few times. This chain links TRBV28 with TRBJ1-3; 7 bases are shared with TRBD1. V shed 6 bases and J 4 bases; nucleotides not matched to a gene: 6. The CDR3 is 14 residues long. Germline CDR1 MDHEN, CDR2 SYDVKM. As DNA, the CDR3 is TGTGCCAGCAGCCGGGGGACAGCCGGAAACACCATATATTTT. It specifies CASSRGTAGNTIYF.

The V gene is TRBV5-1, the J gene TRBJ2-7; 10 bases agree with TRBD2. The CDR3 loop spans 15 amino acids. The trim removed 0 bases at V and 3 bases at J, leaving 3 bases unmatched. Germline V gives CDR1 SGHRS, CDR2 YFSETQ. CDR3 DNA: TGCGCCAGCAGCTTGGCCTTAGCGGGAGGCTACGAGCAGTACTTC. It translates to CASSLALAGGYEQYF. Complete variable domain (other parts from reference TRBV5-1 and TRBJ2-7): KAGVTQTPRYLIKTRGQQVTLSCSPISGHRSVSWYQQTPGQGLQFLFEYFSETQRNKGNFPGRFSGRQFSNSRSEMNVSTLELGDSALYLCASSLALAGGYEQYFGPGTRLTVT.

The CDR3 sequence is CSGGTSGRREQYF. The DNA for the CDR3 is TGCAGCGGTGGGACTAGCGGGAGGCGCGAGCAGTACTTC. The chain carries TRBV29-1 and TRBJ2-7; 15 positions agree with TRBD2. Germline V lookup: CDR1 SQVTM, CDR2 ANQGSEA. V shed 7 bases, J shed 6 bases, and the junction held 4 bases outside the gene matches. The length of the CDR3 is 13 residues.